The entry below gives a single T cell receptor (beta chain) sequence along with its context. The source of the sample is a study of cytomegalovirus exposure and HLA in healthy donors. Vbeta (60) and Jbeta (13) primers were used in the PCR. Produced via immunoSEQ multiplex PCR; TCRdb's table is partial and in-frame only. Seen here are 150,000 to 180,000 clones, around 79% observed once, and the top ten hold 2.8%. The TCR comes from a man younger than 35 in good health and CMV-seronegative. Sequenced input: PBMCs.

CDR3 region: CASSSSLAGYEQYV. The CDR3 DNA is TGTGCCAGCAGTAGCAGCTTAGCTGGATACGAGCAGTACGTC. V gene TRBV5-4 combines with J gene TRBJ2-7, with D unclear. V lost 5 bases to trimming and J lost 4 bases, with 16 bases between them. Germline assignment: CDR1 SGHNT and CDR2 YYREEE (reference sequence). This CDR3 region has 14 residues.